This paragraph covers one T cell receptor beta chain sequence. Its antigen is unknown. Peripheral blood, about 10 milliliters per donor, was collected. This entry is derived from a study of blood T cells in healthy people across ages. Study observations and caveats: One million T cells yielded diversity estimates that were considered underestimates.

A second PCR of about 7 to 12 cycles used a sample-barcoded 5' primer and a J-beta primer mix. Each cDNA molecule carried a tag from a template-switch adaptor that contained 12 random nucleotides. TCRdb reprocessed the 5' RACE reads via MiXCR and lists one record per CDR3 protein. This table has 750,000 or so distinct CDR3 sequences, around 25% appearing once. CDR1 and CDR2 from the germline V gene are SGHTA and FQGNSA. V was trimmed by 3 bases and J by 4 bases, leaving 14 bases between them. This CDR3 is built from 15 residues. The same data also contributed to another study, on T cells of mothers and their children. That source notes: A slight, non-significant increase in overlap was found for related mother-child pairs relative to unrelated pairs.

The V call is TRBV7-2, the J call TRBJ2-3, with D possibly matching TRBD2 (7 bases). The clonotype comes from a boy aged 5-17 years in good health. The sequenced sample consisted of blood. The CDR3 DNA reads TGTGCCAGCAGCTTCACCGGGGGGCGTGCAGATACGCAGTATTTT. It yields the protein CASSFTGGRADTQYF.